This is a list of T cell receptor beta chains from one sample in a study of cytomegalovirus exposure and HLA in healthy donors. The repertoire was sequenced with immunoSEQ multiplex PCR; TCRdb's copy has only in-frame clones and lacks some. This sample has some 190,000 clones, with roughly 80% found just once. Sequenced sample: PBMCs. These receptors originate from a woman under 30 in good health and CMV-seronegative. Each CDR3 is given with its conserved first and last residue. The order of the fields is clone size, V gene, D gene, J gene, CDR3 protein, CDR3 DNA. A D gene is named only where the DNA matches it firmly. The size of a clone is reported for some rows only, either as once, few or many, or as a class for expanded clones.

>.|TRBV28|.|TRBJ1-6
CASSPRIPNSPLHF
TGTGCCAGCAGCCCCAGGATCCCTAATTCACCCCTCCACTTT
>.|TRBV28|TRBD2|TRBJ2-2
CASSLLLAGNTGELFF
TGTGCCAGCAGTTTATTGCTAGCGGGGAACACCGGGGAGCTGTTTTTT
>once|TRBV30|.|TRBJ1-4
CAWSQVRGEKLFF
TGTGCCTGGAGTCAGGTCCGGGGTGAAAAACTGTTTTTT
>.|TRBV7-2|TRBD1|TRBJ1-2
CASSLGLDRVRIGHGYTF
TGTGCCAGCAGCTTAGGCCTAGACAGGGTGAGGATTGGTCATGGCTACACCTTC
>.|TRBV6-1|.|TRBJ1-2
CASSEAISRGGYTF
TGTGCCAGCAGTGAAGCGATAAGCCGAGGAGGCTACACCTTC
>.|TRBV9|TRBD1|TRBJ1-2
CAKYPGTAPYGYTF
TGTGCCAAATACCCCGGGACAGCGCCGTATGGCTACACCTTC
>.|TRBV29-1|TRBD1|TRBJ1-1
CSVNRGNTEAFF
TGCAGCGTCAACAGGGGAAACACTGAAGCTTTCTTT
>.|TRBV7-3|.|TRBJ1-2
CASSLTGSTNYGYTF
TGTGCCAGCAGCTTAACGGGCAGTACTAACTATGGCTACACCTTC
>once|TRBV19|TRBD1|TRBJ1-2
CASSIRDRVLIYGYTF
TGTGCCAGTAGTATAAGGGACAGGGTTCTGATTTATGGCTACACCTTC
>.|TRBV6-1|TRBD1|TRBJ1-4
CASSMDRGEEKLFF
TGTGCCAGCAGTATGGACAGGGGTGAGGAAAAACTGTTTTTT
>.|TRBV28|TRBD1|TRBJ1-6
CASSPGTGRDSPLHF
TGTGCCAGCAGTCCCGGGACAGGGAGGGATTCACCCCTCCACTTT
>.|TRBV7-8|.|TRBJ2-5
CASSTWGVGPDPPAVTQYF
TGTGCCAGCAGCACGTGGGGGGTGGGACCAGACCCCCCTGCCGTGACCCAGTACTTC
>.|TRBV6-5|TRBD2|TRBJ2-7
CASSYGTSGRNEQYF
TGTGCCAGCAGTTACGGGACTAGCGGGAGGAACGAGCAGTACTTC
>.|TRBV4-1|.|TRBJ1-2
CASSQVGVNYGYTF
TGCGCCAGCAGCCAAGTGGGCGTCAACTATGGCTACACCTTC
>.|TRBV7-3|.|TRBJ2-2
CASSFSTAGTGELFF
TGTGCCAGCAGCTTCTCGACGGCGGGCACCGGGGAGCTGTTTTTT
>.|TRBV9|.|TRBJ2-5
CASSVEGVGGETQYF
TGTGCCAGCAGCGTAGAAGGGGTTGGTGGGGAGACCCAGTACTTC
>.|TRBV20-1|.|TRBJ2-5
CSASVREQYF
TGCAGTGCTAGTGTACGGGAGCAGTACTTC
>.|TRBV6-6|TRBD1|TRBJ2-5
CASSFSRDREQETQYF
TGTGCCAGCAGCTTCTCCCGGGACAGGGAGCAAGAGACCCAGTACTTC
>.|TRBV6-4|TRBD1|TRBJ1-1
CASSETGETEAFF
TGTGCCAGCAGTGAAACAGGGGAGACTGAAGCTTTCTTT
>.|TRBV7-2|.|TRBJ2-7
CASSLAPTLYVQYF
TGTGCCAGCAGCTTAGCGCCAACCCTCTACGTGCAGTACTTC
>.|TRBV27|.|TRBJ2-3
CASSSPHSTDTQYF
TGTGCCAGCAGTTCCCCCCATAGTACAGATACGCAGTATTTT
>.|TRBV28|TRBD1|TRBJ2-1
CASSTPTGGDEQFF
TGTGCCAGCAGTACCCCGACAGGGGGCGATGAGCAGTTCTTC
>.|TRBV28|.|TRBJ2-3
CASSLGGGGRDTQYF
TGTGCCAGCAGTTTAGGAGGGGGGGGGCGAGATACGCAGTATTTT
>.|TRBV7-9|TRBD1|TRBJ1-2
CAGDREPINYGYTF
TGTGCCGGTGACAGGGAACCAATTAACTATGGCTACACCTTC
>few|TRBV6-4|TRBD2|TRBJ2-7
CASSDSWTSVYEQYF
TGTGCCAGCAGTGACAGCTGGACTAGCGTCTACGAGCAGTACTTC
>.|TRBV10-3|.|TRBJ1-1
CAISLGGGTEAFF
TGTGCCATCTCCCTAGGGGGGGGGACTGAAGCTTTCTTT
>.|TRBV6-5|.|TRBJ1-6
CASRAAGLNSPLHF
TGTGCCAGCAGGGCCGCAGGGCTTAATTCACCCCTCCACTTT
>.|TRBV7-6|TRBD1|TRBJ2-2
CASSFLAGTGDTGELFF
TGTGCCAGCAGCTTCCTCGCCGGGACAGGGGACACCGGGGAGCTGTTTTTT
>.|TRBV7-2|TRBD2|TRBJ2-5
CASSHPTSPETQYF
TGTGCCAGCAGCCATCCGACTAGCCCAGAGACCCAGTACTTC
>.|TRBV16|TRBD2|TRBJ2-5
CASSQLSGLAGGPETQYF
TGTGCCAGCAGCCAACTTTCGGGCCTCGCGGGAGGGCCGGAGACCCAGTACTTC
>.|TRBV5-4|TRBD2|TRBJ2-3
CASSDLSGRQTDTQYF
TGTGCCAGCAGCGATCTTAGCGGGAGGCAGACAGATACGCAGTATTTT
>.|TRBV4-2|.|TRBJ2-7
CASSPYDWVEREQYF
TGTGCCAGCAGCCCCTACGACTGGGTTGAACGGGAGCAGTACTTC
>.|TRBV4-2|.|TRBJ1-1
CASSFTYRDPEAFF
TGTGCCAGCAGCTTCACCTACAGGGACCCTGAAGCTTTCTTT
>.|TRBV28|TRBD1|TRBJ1-2
CASSAPRTGVNYGYTF
TGTGCCAGCAGCGCCCCCCGGACAGGGGTGAACTATGGCTACACCTTC
>.|TRBV16|.|TRBJ1-2
CASSQSRWGLDGYTF
TGTGCCAGCAGCCAATCTCGTTGGGGACTCGATGGCTACACCTTC
>.|TRBV2|TRBD1|TRBJ1-1
CASRPQGDGAEAFF
TGTGCCAGCAGACCACAGGGGGATGGAGCTGAAGCTTTCTTT
>.|TRBV10-3|TRBD2|TRBJ2-3
CAISGEGFPDTQYF
TGTGCCATCTCCGGGGAGGGTTTCCCAGATACGCAGTATTTT
>.|TRBV4-1|.|TRBJ1-4
CASSQDIGWAGSNEKLFF
TGCGCCAGCAGCCAAGATATAGGGTGGGCAGGGTCTAATGAAAAACTGTTTTTT
>.|TRBV19|TRBD2|TRBJ2-1
CASRGLAGTGEQFF
TGTGCCAGTAGGGGACTAGCGGGGACGGGTGAGCAGTTCTTC
>.|TRBV9|.|TRBJ1-1
CASSVEQGTEAFF
TGTGCCAGCAGCGTGGAACAGGGCACTGAGGCTTTCTTT
>once|TRBV11-2|.|TRBJ2-1
CASSSPSAVYNEQFF
TGTGCCAGCAGCTCCCCCTCGGCGGTATACAATGAGCAGTTCTTC
>.|TRBV27|TRBD1|TRBJ2-6
CATGTGQTGANVLTF
TGTGCCACCGGGACAGGACAAACAGGGGCCAACGTCCTGACTTTC
>.|TRBV5-1|.|TRBJ1-1
CASSDGQLQMNTEAFF
TGCGCCAGCAGCGACGGTCAGCTACAGATGAACACTGAAGCTTTCTTT
>.|TRBV2|TRBD2|TRBJ2-1
CASIEVGAGGYNEQFF
TGTGCCAGCATCGAGGTTGGAGCGGGGGGATACAATGAGCAGTTCTTC
>.|TRBV19|.|TRBJ2-3
CASSTQANSNQPQYF
TGTGCCAGTAGTACACAGGCTAATAGCAATCAGCCCCAGTATTTT
>.|TRBV19|.|TRBJ1-2
CASNPSGRYSGYTF
TGTGCCAGTAATCCGTCGGGGAGGTATAGTGGCTACACCTTC
>once|TRBV19|TRBD1|TRBJ1-1
CASSWGQGTEAFF
TGTGCCAGTAGTTGGGGACAGGGCACTGAAGCTTTCTTT
>.|TRBV28|.|TRBJ1-5
CASGPGYGNQPQHF
TGTGCCAGCGGCCCCGGGTACGGTAATCAGCCCCAGCATTTT
>.|TRBV5-1|TRBD1|TRBJ1-2
CASSLRTGHGYTF
TGCGCCAGCAGCCTCCGGACAGGGCATGGCTACACCTTC
>.|TRBV5-1|.|TRBJ1-1
CASSLYQANTEAFF
TGCGCCAGCAGCTTGTACCAGGCGAACACTGAAGCTTTCTTT
>.|TRBV15|.|TRBJ1-4
CATSTAQAGEKLFF
TGTGCCACCAGCACCGCTCAGGCGGGGGAAAAACTGTTTTTT
>.|TRBV2|TRBD1|TRBJ2-5
CASSPEDRAYQETQYF
TGTGCCAGCAGTCCCGAGGACAGGGCGTATCAAGAGACCCAGTACTTC
>.|TRBV28|.|TRBJ2-2
CASSFEPFSGELFF
TGTGCCAGCAGTTTTGAGCCGTTTTCCGGGGAGCTGTTTTTT
>few|TRBV29-1|.|TRBJ2-4
CSVRAGWGSAKNIQYF
TGCAGCGTTCGCGCGGGGTGGGGGTCGGCCAAAAACATTCAGTACTTC
>few|TRBV4-1|TRBD2|TRBJ2-3
CASSQEASGSTDTQYF
TGCGCCAGCAGCCAAGAGGCTAGCGGGAGCACAGATACGCAGTATTTT
>.|TRBV28|.|TRBJ1-6
CASSLRGWRSSYNSPLHF
TGTGCCAGCAGTTTACGCGGTTGGAGGAGCTCCTATAATTCACCCCTCCACTTT
>.|TRBV15|.|TRBJ1-4
CATSRKPAGVANEKLFF
TGTGCCACCAGCAGAAAACCTGCGGGGGTGGCTAATGAAAAACTGTTTTTT
>.|TRBV6-6|.|TRBJ1-1
CASHRAEDTEAFF
TGTGCCAGTCACAGGGCGGAAGACACTGAAGCTTTCTTT